Listed below are T cell receptor beta chains from one sample, sequenced in a study of blood T cell repertoires in COVID-19. Here immunoSEQ multiplex PCR was the method, and the copy in TCRdb shows in-frame clones only, minus some. The sample consists of 250,000 to 300,000 clones, about 88% of them appearing once. Sequencing was done on a sample of peripheral blood. The receptors here all came from a man younger than 45 with active or convalescent COVID-19. The CDR3 runs from the conserved cysteine through the conserved F or W. A D gene is named only where the DNA matches it firmly. Part of the rows lack a size; the others show once, few, many or a class for expanded clones.

cdr3_aa: CASSGASGGVTDTQYF; cdr3_nt: TGTGCCAGCAGCGGCGCTAGCGGGGGCGTCACAGATACGCAGTATTTT; clone_size: -; j_call: TRBJ2-3; v_call: TRBV9; d_call: TRBD2
cdr3_aa: CSAGGLRNTGELFF; cdr3_nt: TGCAGCGCCGGGGGGCTCAGGAACACCGGGGAGCTGTTTTTT; clone_size: -; j_call: TRBJ2-2; v_call: TRBV29-1; d_call: -
cdr3_aa: CASSTPGQIIFGYNEQFF; cdr3_nt: TGTGCCAGCAGCACGCCGGGACAGATCATCTTCGGGTACAATGAGCAGTTCTTC; clone_size: -; j_call: TRBJ2-1; v_call: TRBV5-6; d_call: TRBD1
cdr3_aa: CASSIGSWGSYEQYF; cdr3_nt: TGTGCCAGTAGTATAGGGTCGTGGGGCTCTTACGAGCAGTACTTC; clone_size: -; j_call: TRBJ2-7; v_call: TRBV19; d_call: -
cdr3_aa: CASSLMEGYTF; cdr3_nt: TGTGCCAGCAGCTTAATGGAGGGCTACACCTTC; clone_size: -; j_call: TRBJ1-2; v_call: TRBV11-2; d_call: -
cdr3_aa: CASSQDRLSNYGYTF; cdr3_nt: TGCGCCAGCAGCCAAGATCGTCTCTCCAACTATGGCTACACCTTC; clone_size: -; j_call: TRBJ1-2; v_call: TRBV4-1; d_call: -
cdr3_aa: CASSQDLLGASSPLHF; cdr3_nt: TGTGCCAGCAGCCAAGATCTCCTGGGGGCTTCTTCACCCCTCCACTTT; clone_size: -; j_call: TRBJ1-6; v_call: TRBV4-2; d_call: -
cdr3_aa: CASSEARGVSGYTF; cdr3_nt: TGTGCCAGCAGTGAAGCCAGGGGAGTCAGTGGCTACACCTTC; clone_size: -; j_call: TRBJ1-2; v_call: TRBV2; d_call: -
cdr3_aa: CASSPLAGGFTDTQYF; cdr3_nt: TGTGCCAGCAGCCCGTTAGCGGGGGGTTTCACAGATACGCAGTATTTT; clone_size: -; j_call: TRBJ2-3; v_call: TRBV3-1/TRBV3-2; d_call: TRBD2
cdr3_aa: CASSPGLAVGTDTQYF; cdr3_nt: TGTGCCAGCAGCCCCGGACTAGCGGTGGGCACAGATACGCAGTATTTT; clone_size: -; j_call: TRBJ2-3; v_call: TRBV7-6; d_call: TRBD2
cdr3_aa: CASSAAQETQYF; cdr3_nt: TGCGCCAGCAGCGCCGCACAGGAGACCCAGTACTTC; clone_size: few; j_call: TRBJ2-5; v_call: TRBV5-1; d_call: -
cdr3_aa: CSASGYFQGRDGSHNQPQHF; cdr3_nt: TGCAGTGCTAGTGGTTATTTTCAGGGGCGTGATGGGTCTCACAATCAGCCCCAGCATTTT; clone_size: -; j_call: TRBJ1-5; v_call: TRBV20-1; d_call: -
cdr3_aa: CASSYATPGNYGYTF; cdr3_nt: TGTGCCAGCAGTTACGCTACTCCGGGAAACTATGGCTACACCTTC; clone_size: -; j_call: TRBJ1-2; v_call: TRBV6-2/TRBV6-3; d_call: -
cdr3_aa: CASSNEGADNSNQPQHF; cdr3_nt: TGTGCCAGTAGTAACGAGGGGGCAGATAATAGCAATCAGCCCCAGCATTTT; clone_size: -; j_call: TRBJ1-5; v_call: TRBV19; d_call: TRBD1
cdr3_aa: CAWSATGAGELFF; cdr3_nt: TGTGCCTGGAGTGCTACAGGGGCCGGGGAGCTGTTTTTT; clone_size: -; j_call: TRBJ2-2; v_call: TRBV30; d_call: TRBD1
cdr3_aa: CASSQELAGGLEQFF; cdr3_nt: TGTGCCAGCAGCCAAGAACTAGCGGGGGGCCTTGAGCAGTTCTTC; clone_size: -; j_call: TRBJ2-1; v_call: TRBV3-1/TRBV3-2; d_call: TRBD2
cdr3_aa: CASSPDPLSGYTF; cdr3_nt: TGTGCCAGCAGTCCCGACCCACTAAGCGGCTACACCTTC; clone_size: -; j_call: TRBJ1-2; v_call: TRBV28; d_call: -
cdr3_aa: CASSPYRDNQPQHF; cdr3_nt: TGTGCCAGCAGTCCATACCGAGACAATCAGCCCCAGCATTTT; clone_size: few; j_call: TRBJ1-5; v_call: TRBV6-5; d_call: -
cdr3_aa: CASSEGPGQGSNQPQHF; cdr3_nt: TGCGCCAGCAGTGAGGGCCCGGGACAGGGAAGCAATCAGCCCCAGCATTTT; clone_size: once; j_call: TRBJ1-5; v_call: TRBV10-1; d_call: TRBD1
cdr3_aa: CASSLEGRGEVDEQFF; cdr3_nt: TGTGCCAGCAGCTTGGAGGGCAGGGGGGAAGTCGATGAGCAGTTCTTC; clone_size: -; j_call: TRBJ2-1; v_call: TRBV5-8; d_call: -
cdr3_aa: CASSYSKPGGGTQYF; cdr3_nt: TGTGCCAGCAGTTACTCGAAGCCCGGAGGCGGTACGCAGTATTTT; clone_size: -; j_call: TRBJ2-3; v_call: TRBV6-2/TRBV6-3; d_call: -
cdr3_aa: CASSLSGTGATDTQYF; cdr3_nt: TGCGCCAGCAGCCTATCCGGGACAGGTGCCACAGATACGCAGTATTTT; clone_size: -; j_call: TRBJ2-3; v_call: TRBV4-1; d_call: TRBD1
cdr3_aa: CASSLEGGETNTEAFF; cdr3_nt: TGCGCCAGCAGCTTGGAGGGAGGGGAGACGAACACTGAAGCTTTCTTT; clone_size: -; j_call: TRBJ1-1; v_call: TRBV5-1; d_call: -
cdr3_aa: CASGLDTGDGYTF; cdr3_nt: TGTGCTAGTGGTTTGGATACAGGGGACGGCTACACCTTC; clone_size: -; j_call: TRBJ1-2; v_call: TRBV12-5; d_call: TRBD1
cdr3_aa: CASSPDGVWAKNIQYF; cdr3_nt: TGTGCCAGTAGTCCGGACGGGGTATGGGCCAAAAACATTCAGTACTTC; clone_size: -; j_call: TRBJ2-4; v_call: TRBV19; d_call: -
cdr3_aa: CASSAYGTEAFF; cdr3_nt: TGTGCCAGCTCAGCCTACGGCACTGAAGCTTTCTTT; clone_size: few; j_call: TRBJ1-1; v_call: TRBV18; d_call: -
cdr3_aa: CASSLNNYYEQYF; cdr3_nt: TGTGCCAGCAGCCTTAATAACTACTACGAGCAGTACTTC; clone_size: -; j_call: TRBJ2-7; v_call: TRBV7-2; d_call: -
cdr3_aa: CASSSSIESHPYEQYF; cdr3_nt: TGTGCCAGCAGCTCCTCAATCGAGAGCCACCCCTACGAGCAGTACTTC; clone_size: -; j_call: TRBJ2-7; v_call: TRBV13; d_call: -
cdr3_aa: CASSDDRQVGTEAFF; cdr3_nt: TGTGCCAGCTCAGACGACAGGCAAGTAGGCACTGAAGCTTTCTTT; clone_size: -; j_call: TRBJ1-1; v_call: TRBV18; d_call: -
cdr3_aa: CAWTQAVPVEQFF; cdr3_nt: TGTGCCTGGACCCAGGCAGTTCCGGTCGAGCAGTTCTTC; clone_size: -; j_call: TRBJ2-1; v_call: TRBV30; d_call: -
cdr3_aa: CASSIGTRVSDTGELFF; cdr3_nt: TGTGCCAGTAGTATAGGGACAAGGGTTTCGGACACCGGGGAGCTGTTTTTT; clone_size: -; j_call: TRBJ2-2; v_call: TRBV19; d_call: -
cdr3_aa: CASSIRGLAGYPDTQYF; cdr3_nt: TGTGCCAGTAGTATACGGGGACTAGCGGGGTATCCAGATACGCAGTATTTT; clone_size: -; j_call: TRBJ2-3; v_call: TRBV19; d_call: TRBD2
cdr3_aa: CASSLAAGWEQFF; cdr3_nt: TGTGCCAGCAGCTTAGCGGCAGGATGGGAGCAGTTCTTC; clone_size: -; j_call: TRBJ2-1; v_call: TRBV7-8; d_call: -
cdr3_aa: CASRTGDSTDTQYF; cdr3_nt: TGCGCCAGCAGAACAGGGGATAGCACAGATACGCAGTATTTT; clone_size: -; j_call: TRBJ2-3; v_call: TRBV5-1; d_call: TRBD1
cdr3_aa: CATRPLAGGNRETQYF; cdr3_nt: TGTGCCACCCGTCCACTAGCGGGGGGTAATCGAGAGACCCAGTACTTC; clone_size: few; j_call: TRBJ2-5; v_call: TRBV15; d_call: TRBD2
cdr3_aa: CASSHYAGEQYF; cdr3_nt: TGTGCCAGCAGCCATTACGCAGGAGAGCAGTACTTC; clone_size: -; j_call: TRBJ2-7; v_call: TRBV3-1/TRBV3-2; d_call: -
cdr3_aa: CASNTGIRDTEAFF; cdr3_nt: TGTGCCAGCAACACAGGGATTAGGGACACTGAAGCTTTCTTT; clone_size: -; j_call: TRBJ1-1; v_call: TRBV18; d_call: -
cdr3_aa: CAWGPDRGPAFF; cdr3_nt: TGTGCCTGGGGGCCCGACAGGGGGCCCGCTTTCTTT; clone_size: -; j_call: TRBJ1-1; v_call: TRBV30; d_call: TRBD1
cdr3_aa: CASSLGQGRETQYF; cdr3_nt: TGTGCCAGCAGCTTGGGGCAGGGTCGAGAGACCCAGTACTTC; clone_size: -; j_call: TRBJ2-5; v_call: TRBV11-2; d_call: -
cdr3_aa: CASSPPKGQGNEKLFF; cdr3_nt: TGTGCCAGCAGCCCACCGAAGGGACAGGGGAATGAAAAACTGTTTTTT; clone_size: -; j_call: TRBJ1-4; v_call: TRBV14; d_call: TRBD1
cdr3_aa: CASRREQGRMNTEAFF; cdr3_nt: TGTGCCAGCAGGAGGGAGCAGGGGCGAATGAACACTGAAGCTTTCTTT; clone_size: -; j_call: TRBJ1-1; v_call: TRBV2; d_call: -
cdr3_aa: CASSLGEWTAADTQYF; cdr3_nt: TGTGCCAGCAGTTTAGGTGAATGGACAGCAGCAGATACGCAGTATTTT; clone_size: -; j_call: TRBJ2-3; v_call: TRBV28; d_call: -
cdr3_aa: CASSPQGRNTGELFF; cdr3_nt: TGTGCCAGCAGTCCTCAGGGCCGTAACACCGGGGAGCTGTTTTTT; clone_size: -; j_call: TRBJ2-2; v_call: TRBV6-5; d_call: -
cdr3_aa: CSVRRTASYEQYF; cdr3_nt: TGCAGCGTCCGACGGACAGCCTCCTACGAGCAGTACTTC; clone_size: -; j_call: TRBJ2-7; v_call: TRBV29-1; d_call: -
cdr3_aa: CASSPNPGNSPLHF; cdr3_nt: TGTGCCAGCTCACCAAATCCGGGGAATTCACCCCTCCACTTT; clone_size: -; j_call: TRBJ1-6; v_call: TRBV18; d_call: -
cdr3_aa: CASSADRVADTQYF; cdr3_nt: TGTGCCAGCAGCGCCGACAGGGTCGCAGATACGCAGTATTTT; clone_size: -; j_call: TRBJ2-3; v_call: TRBV9; d_call: TRBD1
cdr3_aa: CASSILPRQGVSNQPQHF; cdr3_nt: TGTGCCAGTAGTATACTACCACGACAGGGTGTATCCAATCAGCCCCAGCATTTT; clone_size: -; j_call: TRBJ1-5; v_call: TRBV19; d_call: TRBD1
cdr3_aa: CATSGRGDTQYF; cdr3_nt: TGTGCCACCAGTGGGCGCGGAGATACGCAGTATTTT; clone_size: -; j_call: TRBJ2-3; v_call: TRBV24-1; d_call: -
cdr3_aa: CASSFGSATNEKLFF; cdr3_nt: TGTGCCAGCAGCTTCGGCAGCGCAACTAATGAAAAACTGTTTTTT; clone_size: -; j_call: TRBJ1-4; v_call: TRBV5-5; d_call: -
cdr3_aa: CSASGWRGASLNTGELFF; cdr3_nt: TGCAGTGCTAGTGGATGGCGGGGGGCATCCTTGAACACCGGGGAGCTGTTTTTT; clone_size: once; j_call: TRBJ2-2; v_call: TRBV20-1; d_call: TRBD2
cdr3_aa: CASSGLAGASYEQYF; cdr3_nt: TGCGCCAGCAGCGGGTTAGCGGGGGCCTCCTACGAGCAGTACTTC; clone_size: once; j_call: TRBJ2-7; v_call: TRBV5-1; d_call: TRBD2
cdr3_aa: CSVGETGAGTEAFF; cdr3_nt: TGCAGCGTTGGAGAGACAGGGGCGGGCACTGAAGCTTTCTTT; clone_size: -; j_call: TRBJ1-1; v_call: TRBV29-1; d_call: TRBD1
cdr3_aa: CASSQGWARGSGNTIYF; cdr3_nt: TGCGCCAGCAGCCAAGGGTGGGCCCGAGGGTCAGGAAACACCATATATTTT; clone_size: -; j_call: TRBJ1-3; v_call: TRBV4-1; d_call: -
cdr3_aa: CASSYSGAQETQYF; cdr3_nt: TGTGCCAGCAGTTACAGCGGGGCACAAGAGACCCAGTACTTC; clone_size: -; j_call: TRBJ2-5; v_call: TRBV6-5; d_call: TRBD2
cdr3_aa: CASSPRDSQGDTIYF; cdr3_nt: TGTGCCAGCAGTCCCCGGGACAGCCAGGGGGACACCATATATTTT; clone_size: -; j_call: TRBJ1-3; v_call: TRBV6-6; d_call: TRBD1
cdr3_aa: CATLPGQGSGYTF; cdr3_nt: TGTGCCACGCTACCGGGACAGGGTAGTGGCTACACCTTC; clone_size: -; j_call: TRBJ1-2; v_call: TRBV19; d_call: TRBD1
cdr3_aa: CASGAAGDVSDTQYF; cdr3_nt: TGTGCCAGTGGAGCAGCGGGGGATGTAAGTGATACGCAGTATTTT; clone_size: -; j_call: TRBJ2-3; v_call: TRBV19; d_call: TRBD2